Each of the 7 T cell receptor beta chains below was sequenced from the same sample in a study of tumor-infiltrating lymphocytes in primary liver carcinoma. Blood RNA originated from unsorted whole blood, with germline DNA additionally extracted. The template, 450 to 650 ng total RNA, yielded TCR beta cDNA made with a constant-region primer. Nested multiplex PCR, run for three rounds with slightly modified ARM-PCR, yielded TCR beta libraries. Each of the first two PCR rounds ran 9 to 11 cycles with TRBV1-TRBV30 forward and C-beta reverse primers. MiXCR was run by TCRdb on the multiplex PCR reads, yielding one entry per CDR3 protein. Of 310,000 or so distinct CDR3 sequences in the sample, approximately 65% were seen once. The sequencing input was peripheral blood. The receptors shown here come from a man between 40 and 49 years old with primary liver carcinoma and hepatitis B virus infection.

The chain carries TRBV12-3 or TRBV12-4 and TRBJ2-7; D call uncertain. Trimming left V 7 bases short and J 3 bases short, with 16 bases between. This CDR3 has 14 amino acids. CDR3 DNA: TGTGCCAGCAACACAAGCAACACGTACTACGAGCAGTACTTC. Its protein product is CASNTSNTYYEQYF.

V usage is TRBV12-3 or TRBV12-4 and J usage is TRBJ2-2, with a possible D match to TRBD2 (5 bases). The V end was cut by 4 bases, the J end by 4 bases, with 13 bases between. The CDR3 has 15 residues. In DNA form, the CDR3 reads TGTGCCAGCAGTTGGAGAGCGGACGGCACCGGGGAGCTGTTTTTT. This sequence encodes CASSWRADGTGELFF.

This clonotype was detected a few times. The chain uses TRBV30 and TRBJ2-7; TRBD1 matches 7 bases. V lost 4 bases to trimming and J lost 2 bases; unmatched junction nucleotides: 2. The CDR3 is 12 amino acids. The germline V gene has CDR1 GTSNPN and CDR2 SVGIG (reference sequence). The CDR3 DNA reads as TGTGCCTGGACCGGGACAGCCTACGAGCAGTACTTC. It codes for CAWTGTAYEQYF.

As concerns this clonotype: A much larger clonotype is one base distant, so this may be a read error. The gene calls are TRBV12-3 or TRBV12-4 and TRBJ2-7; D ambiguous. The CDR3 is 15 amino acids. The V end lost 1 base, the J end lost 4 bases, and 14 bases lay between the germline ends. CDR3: CASSLGRAYDYEQYF. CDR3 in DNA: TGTGCCAGCAGTTTAGGCCGGGCTTACGATTACGAGCAGTACTTC.

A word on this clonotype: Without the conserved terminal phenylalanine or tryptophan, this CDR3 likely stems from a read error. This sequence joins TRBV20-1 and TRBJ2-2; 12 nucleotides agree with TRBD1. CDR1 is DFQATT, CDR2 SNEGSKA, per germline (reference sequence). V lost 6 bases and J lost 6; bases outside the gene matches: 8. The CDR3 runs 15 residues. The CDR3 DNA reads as TGCAGTGCGCAGCCGGGACAGGGGGCGCCCGGGGAGCTGTTTTCT. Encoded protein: CSAQPGQGAPGELFS.

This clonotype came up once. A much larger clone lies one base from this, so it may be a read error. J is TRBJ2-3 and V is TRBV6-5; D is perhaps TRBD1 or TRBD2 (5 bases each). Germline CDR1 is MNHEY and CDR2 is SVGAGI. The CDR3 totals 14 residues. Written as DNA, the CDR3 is TGTGCCACTACCAGGGAGTATAGCACAGATATGCAGTATTTT. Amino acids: CATTREYSTDMQYF.

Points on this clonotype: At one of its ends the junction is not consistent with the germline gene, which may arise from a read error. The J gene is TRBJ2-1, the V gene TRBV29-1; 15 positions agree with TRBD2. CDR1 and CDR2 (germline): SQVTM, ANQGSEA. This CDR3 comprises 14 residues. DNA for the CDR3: TGCAGCGTAGGGGGGACTAGCGGGGGGAATGAGCTGTCCTTC. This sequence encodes CSVGGTSGGNELSF.